The 18 T cell receptor beta chains below all came from one sample that was sequenced in a study of cytomegalovirus exposure and HLA in healthy donors (dated by TCRdb to 2015 to 2018). The library was produced with the immunoSEQ multiplex PCR assay. For the multiplex PCR, a mixture combining 60 forward primers for TCR Vbeta segments and 13 reverse primers for TCR Jbeta segments was used. Not all clones reach the TCRdb copy of this immuneACCESS table, which keeps in-frame sequences only. Checked studies attribute under half of the gap to unresolved V genes and leave the rest unexplained. This sample comprises approximately 110,000 clones, 65% to 85% of them detected only once. The ten largest clones represent roughly 2.6% of the sample. The specimen was PBMCs. These receptors came from a woman under 30 in good health and CMV-seronegative.

The chain links TRBV5-8 to TRBJ1-1, with a tentative D call TRBD1 (6 bases). CDR3 length: 12 residues. Germline CDR1 reads SGHTS; CDR2 reads YDEGEE. Between the trimmed V and J ends, which lost 4 bases and 8 bases, there was a span of 12 bases. Written as DNA, the CDR3 is TGTGCCAGCAGCCGCCGGACAGCCGAAGCTTTCTTT. It codes for CASSRRTAEAFF.

The chain has TRBV28 and TRBJ2-3; 15 positions agree with TRBD2. CDR1 MDHEN and CDR2 SYDVKM come from the germline V gene. Germline trimming cut 2 bases from V and 1 base from J; bases unmatched to any gene: 7. The CDR3 loop spans 19 amino acids. CDR3 bases: TGTGCCAGCAGTTTACCCCGGACTAGCGGGGGGGCTGGCACAGATACGCAGTATTTT. It codes for CASSLPRTSGGAGTDTQYF.

The chain couples TRBV6-4 to TRBJ1-2; D is unclear. The germline V gene has CDR1 MRHNA and CDR2 SNTAGT. Trimming left V 9 bases short and J 7 bases short, with 18 bases between. This CDR3 is 13 amino acids long. The CDR3 region has the DNA TGTGCCAGTGAAGACGGCCCCGGAGGTGGCTACACCTTC. Translated: CASEDGPGGGYTF.

V gene TRBV4-2 combines with J gene TRBJ2-1, with 7 bases aligning to TRBD1. Trimming cost V 4 bases and J 8 bases; bases outside gene matches: 8. Germline CDR1 reads LGHNA; CDR2 reads YNFKEQ. The CDR3 runs 14 residues. DNA for the CDR3: TGTGCCAGCAGCCCTCTGGACAGGTATGATGAGCAGTTCTTC. This gives the protein CASSPLDRYDEQFF.

CDR3 in amino acids: CASSLRDRTTDTQYF. The CDR3 coding sequence is TGTGCCAGCAGCCTACGGGACAGGACCACAGATACGCAGTATTTT. The chain is built from TRBV14 and TRBJ2-3, with 8 bases identical to TRBD1. This CDR3 contains 15 residues. Trimming at V came to 4 bases and at J to 2 bases, leaving 5 bases not matched to a gene. Germline-derived CDR1 and CDR2 are SGHDN and FVKESK.

The rearrangement uses TRBV5-5 and TRBJ2-7; D uncertain. Germline V gives CDR1 SGHKS, CDR2 YYEKEE (reference sequence). The CDR3 is 15 residues long. Trimming pared 1 base from V and 2 bases from J, leaving 13 bases between. CDR3 nucleotide sequence: TGTGCCAGCAGCTTGTTCCCTTCGGTCACCTACGAGCAGTACTTC. Translated: CASSLFPSVTYEQYF.

CDR3 nucleotide sequence: TGTGCCATCAGTGACTGGGACAGGGGTGACTATGGCTACACCTTC. It specifies CAISDWDRGDYGYTF. The chain has TRBV10-3 and TRBJ1-2; 10 bases map to TRBD1. CDR1 is ENHRY, CDR2 SYGVKD, per germline. J was trimmed by 3 bases and V by 3 bases; bases with no gene match: 4. The CDR3 extends over 15 amino acids.

The V gene is TRBV10-1, the J gene TRBJ2-7; D perhaps matches TRBD1 (6 bases). CDR1 is WNHNN, CDR2 SYGVQD, per germline (reference sequence). V shed 6 bases and J shed 2 bases, with 14 bases lying between them. The CDR3 extends over 14 amino acids. CDR3: CASRETGIPYEQYV. The CDR3 bases are TGCGCCAGCAGGGAAACAGGGATCCCCTACGAGCAGTACGTC.

This rearrangement joins TRBV5-1 to TRBJ1-1; possible D gene TRBD1, 5 bases. Germline CDR1 and CDR2: SGHRS and YFSETQ. The V gene lost 0 bases and the J gene lost 4 bases, with 13 bases spanning the gap. The CDR3 extends over 15 amino acids. The CDR3 protein is CASSLVGGTGTEAFF. DNA for the CDR3: TGCGCCAGCAGCTTGGTGGGGGGAACGGGCACTGAAGCTTTCTTT. The complete variable domain, with remaining parts taken from reference TRBV5-1 and TRBJ1-1, reads KAGVTQTPRYLIKTRGQQVTLSCSPISGHRSVSWYQQTPGQGLQFLFEYFSETQRNKGNFPGRFSGRQFSNSRSEMNVSTLELGDSALYLCASSLVGGTGTEAFFGQGTRLTVV.

There are a few counts of this clone. This chain connects TRBV4-1 to TRBJ1-1, with no clear D. Trimming cost V 4 bases and J 5 bases, with 17 bases left between them. The CDR3 runs to 15 residues. Germline lookup yields CDR1 MGHRA and CDR2 YSYEKL. The CDR3 reads CASSPEVGLSTEAFF. The CDR3 DNA follows: TGCGCCAGCAGCCCGGAGGTAGGGCTTTCGACTGAAGCTTTCTTT.

This chain uses TRBV6-5 with TRBJ2-1, with D possibly matching TRBD2 (6 bases). Trimming pared 2 bases from V and 7 bases from J, leaving 6 bases between. This CDR3 has 12 residues. Germline V gene lookup returns CDR1 MNHEY and CDR2 SVGAGI. The CDR3 spells CASSYGTNEQFF. Written as DNA, the CDR3 is TGTGCCAGCAGTTACGGGACTAATGAGCAGTTCTTC.

J is TRBJ1-2 and V is TRBV6-5, with TRBD1 identical over 8 bases. CDR1 and CDR2 from the germline V gene are MNHEY and SVGAGI. Losses at the gene ends were 6 bases for V and 5 bases for J; bases not matched to a gene: 8. CDR3 length: 14 amino acids. The CDR3 DNA is TGTGCCAGCAGATACGGGGACAGGAGATATGGCTACACCTTC. The encoded protein is CASRYGDRRYGYTF.

The rearrangement links TRBV27 to TRBJ2-6, with a weak D call TRBD1 (6 bases). V lost 6 bases and J lost 4, with 19 bases in between. The CDR3 extends over 17 amino acids. Looked up from germline, CDR1 is MNHEY and CDR2 is SMNVEV (reference sequence). The CDR3 spells CASRRTAAVGGANVLTF. CDR3 coding DNA: TGTGCCAGCAGGAGGACAGCAGCTGTCGGGGGGGCCAACGTCCTGACTTTC.

The chain joins TRBV11-2 to TRBJ1-1; TRBD1 aligns across 7 bases. CDR1 and CDR2 (germline): SGHAT, FQNNGV. Losses at the gene ends were 4 bases for V and 4 bases for J; bases not matched to a gene: 12. The CDR3 loop spans 16 amino acids. In nucleotides, the CDR3 is TGTGCCAGCAGCTATGACAGGGTTAGGATCGGCACTGAAGCTTTCTTT. Translated, it gives CASSYDRVRIGTEAFF.

The chain has TRBV28 and TRBJ1-4; no reliable D call. The CDR3 covers 13 residues. Trimming cost V 2 bases and J 13 bases, with 14 bases left between them. Germline values: CDR1 MDHEN, CDR2 SYDVKM. CDR3 sequence: CASSLRRRIRLFF. DNA for the CDR3: TGTGCCAGCAGTTTACGAAGGAGAATTAGACTGTTTTTT.

The chain joins TRBV2 to TRBJ1-2, with 7 bases fitting TRBD1. V was pared by 1 base and J by 4 bases, with 0 bases of the junction left unmatched. In germline, CDR1 is SNHLY, CDR2 FYNNEI. The CDR3 runs 13 residues. The chain's CDR3 is CASSEGQGYGYTF. In nucleotides, the CDR3 is TGTGCCAGCAGTGAAGGACAGGGCTATGGCTACACCTTC.

This clone was counted only a few times. The CDR3 coding sequence is TGTGCCAGTAGTATAGAGTGGAAAGGGAGTAATTACGAGCAGTACTTC. Its protein product is CASSIEWKGSNYEQYF. The chain is built from TRBV19 and TRBJ2-7; possibly TRBD2 for D (5 bases). Germline values: CDR1 LNHDA, CDR2 SQIVND (reference sequence). This CDR3 spans 16 amino acids. V was shortened by 0 bases and J by 4 bases, with 16 bases between the two germline ends. The full variable domain, its missing parts supplied by reference TRBV19 and TRBJ2-7, is DGGITQSPKYLFRKEGQNVTLSCEQNLNHDAMYWYRQDPGQGLRLIYYSQIVNDFQKGDIAEGYSVSREKKESFPLTVTSAQKNPTAFYLCASSIEWKGSNYEQYFGPGTRLTVT.

The CDR3 protein is CSVPRRRGPFNEQFF. CDR3 in DNA: TGCAGCGTCCCCCGTCGGCGGGGGCCTTTCAATGAGCAGTTCTTC. The chain recombines TRBV29-1 with TRBJ2-1; D perhaps matches TRBD2 (7 bases). Trimming removed 6 bases from V and 6 bases from J, with 21 bases in between. The CDR3 runs 15 residues. Germline V gene sequence: CDR1 SQVTM, CDR2 ANQGSEA.